The following is a T cell receptor (beta chain) sequence with its context. Its cognate antigen has yet to be identified. No base qualities exist here, and no much larger clone lies one base off it. The immunoSEQ Assay, a bias-controlled multiplex PCR, was used to amplify TCRbeta CDR3 regions from genomic DNA. The source study handled its data this way. Within the assay, amplification of reference gene primers was used to estimate how many nucleated cells each sample contained. Sequence reads were collapsed and filtered to measure the absolute abundance of every unique TCRbeta CDR3 rearrangement. For each sample, productive Simpson clonality was calculated by taking the square root of Simpson's diversity index across productive rearrangements. TCRdb holds this immuneACCESS table with in-frame rearrangements only. Some clones are missing; in checked studies, unresolved V genes explain under half, and the rest has no known cause. V, J and clone size derive from that table, while D and trimming were established from the DNA sequence. The sample yields 100,000 to 150,000 clones; roughly 84% were counted once. Of the sample, roughly 1.2% is held by the ten largest clones.

The collaborating institutions used their own protocols to collect whole blood in K2EDTA tubes. For TCRbeta analysis, collaborators shipped samples as frozen whole blood, isolated PBMCs, or DNA extracted from either of those sample types. V is pared back by 7 bases and J by 7 bases, with 15 bases lying between the germline termini. CDR1 and CDR2 were assigned from the germline V gene as MRHNA and SNTAGT. Including the terminal cysteine and phenylalanine, the CDR3 comprises 13 residues. Left in the record is the CDR3 DNA by itself, 39 bases read in frame from the first base. The entry originates in a study of blood T cell repertoires in COVID-19 (dated by TCRdb to 2019 to 2021). A note on the overall study: The collaborator samples originated in the United States, Italy and Spain and spanned the acute and convalescent phases of COVID-19. A de-identified subject ID, COVID-19 status, age in years and sex were almost always included in the sample metadata. Deeply sampled blood TCRbeta repertoires from subjects exposed to, actively infected with, or recovered from COVID-19 were included in the dataset. Where HLA class I and class II types were available, the types were taken from metadata supplied by the sample provider, not from assay-based typing. The samples were drawn from the first 160 participants of the ongoing ImmuneRACE study and from more than 1,000 subjects provided by 6 global collaborators. The repertoires were released in a freely available public database intended as a resource for research on the immune response to SARS-CoV-2. The material from the prospective study consisted of cDNA or gDNA derived from T cells, B-cell-depleted T cells, or PBMCs.

General findings and caveats noted by the study authors: Clinical and demographic metadata were provided uncurated, with the amount varying by source and participant.

The clonotype comes from a woman older than 75 with acute or convalescent COVID-19. The chain employs TRBV6-4 and TRBJ2-3, with the D gene not clear enough to name. Material: peripheral blood. This receptor has the CDR3 CASTPFRFHTQYF. The DNA is as follows: TGTGCCAGCACCCCGTTCCGGTTCCATACGCAGTATTTT.